The clone carrying this T cell receptor beta chain was detected only once. Antigen specificity is unknown. This CDR3 comprises 14 residues. The germline V gene has CDR1 SEHNR and CDR2 FQNEAQ (reference sequence). Trimming removed 5 bases at V and 0 bases at J, with 9 bases between. Using immunoSEQ multiplex PCR, the repertoire was profiled, and TCRdb retains in-frame clones only, with some absent. The repertoire holds approximately 76,000 clones, with 90% to 95% as singletons. The data are from a study of T cell responses to AZD1222 COVID-19 vaccine. Notes on the study in general: Most donors were white British and more were female, and clonal diversity was possibly underestimated.

The chain links TRBV7-9 to TRBJ2-3, with D uncertain. The source material was peripheral blood, sampled on day 0 of MenACWY control vaccination. The sequence was obtained from an adult in good health. The CDR3 sequence: CASSGATSTDTQYF. The CDR3 bases are TGTGCCAGCAGCGGCGCGACTAGCACAGATACGCAGTATTTT.